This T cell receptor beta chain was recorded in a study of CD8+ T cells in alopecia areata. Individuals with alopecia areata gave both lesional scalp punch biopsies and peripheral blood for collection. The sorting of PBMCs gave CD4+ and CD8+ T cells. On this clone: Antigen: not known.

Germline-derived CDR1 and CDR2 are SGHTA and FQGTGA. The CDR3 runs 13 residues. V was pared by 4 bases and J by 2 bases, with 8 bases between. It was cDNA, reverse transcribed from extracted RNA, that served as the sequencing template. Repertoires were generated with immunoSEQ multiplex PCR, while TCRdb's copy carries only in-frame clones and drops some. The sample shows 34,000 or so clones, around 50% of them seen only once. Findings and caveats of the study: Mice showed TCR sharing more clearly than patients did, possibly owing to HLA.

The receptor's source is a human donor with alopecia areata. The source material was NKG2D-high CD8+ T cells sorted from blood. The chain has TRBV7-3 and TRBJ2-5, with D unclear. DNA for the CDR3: TGTGCCAGCAGCTACCACACTCAAGAGACCCAGTACTTC. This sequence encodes CASSYHTQETQYF.